The 9 T cell receptor beta chains given below trace back to one sample, sequenced in a study of CD8 T cells in ankylosing spondylitis. MiXCR, applied by TCRdb to the 5' RACE reads, yields one record per CDR3 protein. The profile shows roughly 90,000 distinct CDR3 sequences, around 8.5% of them singletons. Findings of the study overall: It appeared that ankylosing spondylitis blood was characterized by a TCR beta motif of eight highly homologous variants.

These receptors are not linked to any known antigen. Sequencing used blood, either unsorted or a sorted T cell fraction (not recorded which). Every receptor here comes from a male donor with ankylosing spondylitis.

V and J are TRBV4-2 and TRBJ2-7, with TRBD2 matching 7 bases. CDR1 is LGHNA, CDR2 YNFKEQ, per germline. The CDR3 is 15 amino acids. Losses at the gene ends were 0 bases for V and 2 bases for J; bases not matched to a gene: 4. CDR3 region: CASSQERAGAYEQYF. CDR3 DNA: TGTGCCAGCAGCCAAGAGAGGGCGGGAGCCTACGAGCAGTACTTC.

The rearrangement joins TRBV27 to TRBJ2-1, with D perhaps matching TRBD2 (5 bases). Germline V lookup: CDR1 MNHEY, CDR2 SMNVEV (reference sequence). The CDR3 spans 16 residues. Trimming took off 0 bases at V and 4 bases at J, with 13 bases between the two ends. The chain's CDR3 is CASSLSSGAIYNEQFF. Here the CDR3 DNA reads TGTGCCAGCAGTTTATCAAGCGGAGCAATATACAATGAGCAGTTCTTC.

The rearrangement links TRBV6-1 to TRBJ2-7; D is unclear. Germline CDR1 is MNHNS and CDR2 is SASEGT. Trimming shortened V by 0 bases and J by 4 bases, and 7 bases separated the two germline ends. CDR3 length: 13 amino acids. This CDR3 reads CASSEALRYEQYV. DNA of the CDR3: TGTGCCAGCAGTGAAGCGCTTCGTTACGAGCAGTACGTC.

In this sample, this clonotype turned up many times. CDR3 bases: TGTGCCAGCAGTTTTAGTACGGGCACTGAAGCTTTCTTT. Translated, it gives CASSFSTGTEAFF. The rearrangement uses TRBV12-3 or TRBV12-4 and TRBJ1-1; no clear D. The CDR3 runs 13 residues. V lost 3 bases and J lost 4, with 9 bases in between.

The chain uses TRBV20-1 and TRBJ2-3, with 7 bases that match TRBD2. Germline CDR1 reads DFQATT; CDR2 reads SNEGSKA (reference sequence). V gave up 1 base and J gave up 2 bases; unmatched junction bases: 9. This CDR3 has 16 residues. The CDR3 protein is CSARASSSGYTDTQYF. The CDR3 DNA sequence: TGCAGTGCTAGAGCCTCGTCTAGCGGATACACAGATACGCAGTATTTT.

This clonotype turned up a few times. The chain has TRBV6-6 and TRBJ2-1, with 9 bases matching TRBD2. This CDR3 has 13 residues. V lost 6 bases, J lost 10 bases, and 7 bases stayed unmatched. Per the germline V gene, CDR1 is MNHNY and CDR2 is SVGAGI (reference sequence). The CDR3 sequence is CASRTSGELEQFF. CDR3 sequence (DNA): TGTGCCAGCAGGACTAGCGGAGAATTGGAGCAGTTCTTC.

This sequence joins TRBV3-1 and TRBJ2-4; 14 positions match TRBD2. Trimming at V came to 4 bases and at J to 8 bases, leaving 4 bases not matched to a gene. This CDR3 contains 15 residues. Germline loops: CDR1 LGHDT, CDR2 YNNKEL (reference sequence). This chain's CDR3 is CASSRGTSGSDIQYF. For the CDR3, the DNA is TGTGCCAGCAGCCGCGGGACTAGCGGGAGCGACATTCAGTACTTC.

This clonotype was detected a few times. The rearrangement joins TRBV5-1 to TRBJ2-2; 9 bases align to TRBD1. The V segment lost 0 bases and the J segment 5 bases; nucleotides outside the gene matches: 8. Germline V gene data show CDR1 as SGHRS and CDR2 as YFSETQ. This CDR3 contains 17 residues. CDR3 coding DNA: TGCGCCAGCAGCTTGGCCGGGACAGGGATCGGGACCGGGGAGCTGTTTTTT. It specifies CASSLAGTGIGTGELFF.

This clonotype was counted many times. The chain employs TRBV12-3 or TRBV12-4 and TRBJ2-6, with 8 bases lining up with TRBD2. The length of the CDR3 is 17 residues. With 6 bases clipped from V and 2 bases from J, the junction kept 9 bases outside the gene matches. The CDR3, as DNA: TGTGCCAGCAGCCTAAGACTAGCGAGCACTGGGGCCAACGTCCTGACTTTC. Its translation is CASSLRLASTGANVLTF.